This TCR beta chain originates from a study of blood T cell repertoires in COVID-19. Study as a whole: Samples came from the United States, Italy and Spain, spanning acute and convalescent COVID-19. PBMCs, B-cell-depleted T cells, or T cells were the source of the cDNA or gDNA that made up the material.

How the authors handled the data: Amplifying reference gene primers gave estimates of nucleated cell counts. Measured with immunoSEQ multiplex PCR; TCRdb has only the in-frame clones, and not every one. That table supplies the V and J calls and clone size; D and trimming were determined from the DNA. The sample yields approximately 170,000 clones, about 80% seen once. The V and J ends lost 4 bases and 6 bases respectively, with 4 bases between them. The germline gives CDR1 LNHNV, CDR2 YYDKDF (reference sequence). The CDR3 has 11 residues. The specimen was peripheral blood. The V and J genes are TRBV15 and TRBJ2-1; D gene unclear. The sequence derives from a man between 70 and 80 years old with active or convalescent COVID-19. The CDR3 region has the DNA TGTGCCACCAGCATCAGCAATGAGCAGTTCTTC. Translation: CATSISNEQFF.